The clone carrying this T cell receptor beta chain was seen repeatedly, ten times or more. Whole blood was used without fractionation, so all unsorted peripheral T cells were included. Four of the ten uninfected healthy control donors were sampled twice, three to four months apart. This entry is derived from a study of HIV-infected patients and healthy controls. Reverse transcription used 450 to 500 ng RNA and constant-region primers for alpha and beta. Using multiplexing indices, alpha and beta chain libraries were generated apart by chain-specific third strand synthesis. Two random hexamers, added before amplification and joined, formed each molecule's 12-nucleotide barcode. Each CDR3 protein is one row after TCRdb ran MiXCR on the 5' RACE reads. The sample lists roughly 18,000 distinct CDR3 sequences, 9% to 10% occurring once. CDR3 length: 18 amino acids. Germline V gene sequence: CDR1 LGHNA, CDR2 YNFKEQ. V shed 0 bases and J shed 3 bases, with 19 bases lying between them.

This TCR derives from an adult in good health. V is TRBV4-2 and J is TRBJ2-3; D is perhaps TRBD2 (6 bases). The sequenced material came from blood. The CDR3 sequence: CASSQERRGSVVTDTQYF. DNA for the CDR3: TGTGCCAGCAGCCAAGAGCGACGGGGGTCGGTCGTGACAGATACGCAGTATTTT.